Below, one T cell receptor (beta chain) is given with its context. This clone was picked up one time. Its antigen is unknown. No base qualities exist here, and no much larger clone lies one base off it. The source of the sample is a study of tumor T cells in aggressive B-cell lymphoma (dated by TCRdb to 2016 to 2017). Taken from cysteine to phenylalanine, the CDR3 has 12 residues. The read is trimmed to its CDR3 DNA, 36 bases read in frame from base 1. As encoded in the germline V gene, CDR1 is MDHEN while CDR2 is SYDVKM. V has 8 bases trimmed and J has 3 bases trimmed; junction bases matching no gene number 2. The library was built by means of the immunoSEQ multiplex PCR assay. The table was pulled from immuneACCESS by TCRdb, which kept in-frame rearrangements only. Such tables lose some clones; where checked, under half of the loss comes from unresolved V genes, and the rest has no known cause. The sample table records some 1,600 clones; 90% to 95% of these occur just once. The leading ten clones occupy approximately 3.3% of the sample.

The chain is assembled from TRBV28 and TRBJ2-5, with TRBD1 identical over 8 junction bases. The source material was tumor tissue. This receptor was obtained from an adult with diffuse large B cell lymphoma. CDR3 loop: CASQGAKETQYF. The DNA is TGTGCCAGCCAGGGGGCGAAAGAGACCCAGTACTTC.